The rows below give T cell receptor beta chains drawn from one sample of a study of T cell responses to AZD1222 COVID-19 vaccine. Profiled with immunoSEQ multiplex PCR; TCRdb holds only in-frame clones, not every one. The repertoire holds about 110,000 clones, with 70% to 90% as singletons. The sample was peripheral blood, taken 28 days after the second AZD1222 dose. The source is an adult who received the AZD1222 COVID-19 vaccine. CDR3s include the opening cysteine and the closing phenylalanine or tryptophan. D genes are given only for firm matches. Clone sizes are given selectively: once, few, many, or a class where the clone is expanded.

>TRBJ2-1|NA|NA|TRBV7-9
CASSLEGGSYNEQFF
TGTGCCAGCAGCTTAGAAGGGGGCTCCTACAATGAGCAGTTCTTC
>TRBJ1-1|NA|NA|TRBV6-5
CASRGAYTEAFF
TGTGCCAGCAGGGGGGCATACACTGAAGCTTTCTTT
>TRBJ2-2|NA|NA|TRBV2
CASTTERRELFF
TGTGCCAGCACCACAGAGAGGCGGGAGCTGTTTTTT
>TRBJ2-5|NA|NA|TRBV7-7
CASSVPDQETQYF
TGTGCCAGCAGTGTTCCGGACCAAGAGACCCAGTACTTC
>TRBJ2-1|NA|TRBD1|TRBV2
CASSESRDRLNEQFF
TGTGCCAGCAGTGAGAGTCGGGACAGGCTGAATGAGCAGTTCTTC
>TRBJ2-1|NA|NA|TRBV4-1
CASSEPPSQQFF
TGCGCCAGCAGCGAACCCCCTTCCCAGCAGTTCTTC
>TRBJ2-7|once|TRBD1|TRBV19
CASSTSGQSSYEQYF
TGTGCCAGTAGTACCTCGGGACAGAGCTCCTACGAGCAGTACTTC
>TRBJ1-3|NA|NA|TRBV5-1
CASTPMGAPGNTIYF
TGCGCCAGCACGCCCATGGGGGCGCCGGGAAACACCATATATTTT
>TRBJ1-2|NA|NA|TRBV4-3
CASSQDNRAYYGYTF
TGCGCCAGCAGCCAAGATAACAGGGCGTACTATGGCTACACCTTC
>TRBJ1-3|NA|NA|TRBV9
CASSVRGTGNTIYF
TGTGCCAGCAGCGTAAGGGGTACTGGAAACACCATATATTTT
>TRBJ2-2|NA|NA|TRBV13
CASSLAYTGELFF
TGTGCCAGCAGCTTAGCGTACACCGGGGAGCTGTTTTTT
>TRBJ1-4|NA|NA|TRBV18
CASSPLARSTNEKLFF
TGTGCCAGCTCACCCCTTGCCAGGTCAACTAATGAAAAACTGTTTTTT
>TRBJ1-5|NA|TRBD1|TRBV6-2/TRBV6-3
CASSRGTGETQHF
TGTGCCAGCAGTAGGGGGACAGGGGAAACCCAGCATTTT
>TRBJ1-1|NA|NA|TRBV12-3/TRBV12-4
CASRSTEAFF
TGTGCCAGCAGGAGCACTGAAGCTTTCTTT
>TRBJ1-5|NA|NA|TRBV6-5
CASSSDRYSNQPQHF
TGTGCCAGCAGCTCAGACCGCTATAGCAATCAGCCCCAGCATTTT
>TRBJ1-2|NA|NA|TRBV9
CASSVTQERSAYGYTF
TGTGCCAGCAGCGTGACTCAGGAAAGGTCCGCCTATGGCTACACCTTC
>TRBJ1-1|NA|TRBD1|TRBV9
CASSGYRGQDTEAFF
TGTGCCAGCAGCGGATACAGGGGGCAGGACACTGAAGCTTTCTTT
>TRBJ2-1|NA|TRBD1|TRBV19
CASSGRQGASYNEQFF
TGTGCCAGTAGTGGGAGACAGGGGGCGTCCTACAATGAGCAGTTCTTC
>TRBJ1-1|NA|NA|TRBV6-5
CASTITENTEAFF
TGTGCCAGCACGATAACAGAGAACACTGAAGCTTTCTTT
>TRBJ2-3|once|TRBD2|TRBV2
CASSEMAGGRDTQYF
TGTGCCAGCAGTGAAATGGCGGGGGGCCGAGATACGCAGTATTTT
>TRBJ1-1|NA|TRBD1|TRBV5-1
CASSLGQGLASTEAFF
TGCGCCAGCAGCTTGGGACAGGGGCTTGCGTCGACTGAAGCTTTCTTT
>TRBJ1-5|NA|NA|TRBV19
CASSILQGPNQPQHF
TGTGCCAGTAGTATCCTCCAGGGACCCAATCAGCCCCAGCATTTT
>TRBJ1-1|NA|NA|TRBV6-5
CASSLSAVFEAFF
TGTGCCAGCAGTTTGTCGGCAGTTTTTGAAGCTTTCTTT
>TRBJ1-1|NA|NA|TRBV10-1
CASSYRGTEAFF
TGCGCCAGCAGTTATCGAGGAACTGAAGCTTTCTTT
>TRBJ2-2|NA|NA|TRBV5-4
CASSFGQTRGTGELFF
TGTGCCAGCAGCTTCGGACAAACCCGGGGCACCGGGGAGCTGTTTTTT
>TRBJ1-2|NA|NA|TRBV27
CASGPRVSYNYGYTF
TGTGCCAGCGGACCCCGTGTATCTTATAACTATGGCTACACCTTC